This T cell receptor (beta chain) was obtained from a study of blood T cell repertoires in COVID-19. TCRdb's copy holds only in-frame clones and misses some; the assay was immunoSEQ multiplex PCR. The sample shows about 200,000 clones, over 70% of them seen only once. From germline, CDR1 is SQVTM and CDR2 ANQGSEA. This CDR3 spans 11 amino acids. The V end lost 4 bases, the J end lost 5 bases, and 5 bases lay between the germline ends. The sample was peripheral blood. The chain employs TRBV29-1 and TRBJ2-2; D call uncertain. This receptor was identified in a woman of 80 years or more with acute or convalescent COVID-19. The CDR3 sequence is CSVVRTGELFF. The CDR3 DNA sequence: TGCAGCGTTGTTAGAACCGGGGAGCTGTTTTTT.